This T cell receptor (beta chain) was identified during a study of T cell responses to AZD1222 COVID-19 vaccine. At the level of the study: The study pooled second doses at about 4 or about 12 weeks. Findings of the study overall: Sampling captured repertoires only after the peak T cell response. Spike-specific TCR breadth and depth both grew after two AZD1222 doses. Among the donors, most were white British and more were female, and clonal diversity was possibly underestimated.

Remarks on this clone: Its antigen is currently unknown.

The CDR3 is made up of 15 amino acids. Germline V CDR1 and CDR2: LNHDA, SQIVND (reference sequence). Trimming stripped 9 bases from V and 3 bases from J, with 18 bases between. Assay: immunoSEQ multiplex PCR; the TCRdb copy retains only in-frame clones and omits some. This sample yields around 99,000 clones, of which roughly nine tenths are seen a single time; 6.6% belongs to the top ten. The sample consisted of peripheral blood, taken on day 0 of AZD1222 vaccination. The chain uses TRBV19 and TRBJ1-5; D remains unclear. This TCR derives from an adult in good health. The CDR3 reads CASRPRAANNQPQHF. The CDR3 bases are TGTGCCAGCCGCCCTCGGGCGGCGAACAATCAGCCCCAGCATTTT.